The entry below describes one T cell receptor (beta chain). Repertoires were generated with immunoSEQ multiplex PCR, while TCRdb's copy carries only in-frame clones and drops some. The sample lists roughly 300,000 clones; 75% to 95% were seen once. The data belong to a study of blood T cell repertoires in COVID-19. The CDR3 has 18 residues. Trimming removed 2 bases at V and 2 bases at J, with 19 bases between. Cohort 3 donors were reported recovered after two negative PCRs, clearance, or symptom resolution. Sequencing was carried out using PBMCs or T cells enriched from blood (not recorded which). The chain joins TRBV23-1 to TRBJ1-3; TRBD1 is a possible D gene (6 bases). TRBV23-1 is identified as an open reading frame with a role that is uncertain. This receptor was taken from a woman in her 30s who had recovered from COVID-19. CDR3 sequence (DNA): TGCGCCAGCAGTCAAACTTGGACAGTCCCACTGGCTGGAAACACCATATATTTT. It yields the protein CASSQTWTVPLAGNTIYF.